This T cell receptor (beta chain) stems from a study of cytomegalovirus exposure and HLA in healthy donors. Across the study: Genetic ancestry analysis placed around four fifths of the roughly 400 donors that were genotyped in the Caucasian-associated cluster.

The study's findings and limits: According to a later analysis, most TCR beta chains associated with CMV appeared HLA-restricted. Being indistinguishable, some V segments were excluded, TRBV6-2 and TRBV6-3 among them.

About this clone: Its matching antigen is unknown.

This CDR3 contains 15 residues. J lost 2 bases, V lost 2 bases, and 4 bases had no gene match. Germline CDR1 SGHTA, CDR2 FQGNSA. In the PCR, 60 Vbeta and 13 Jbeta primers were used. Source study methods: Later work found 80 million to 85 million unique TCR beta chains, with roughly 11 million shared. Data came from immunoSEQ multiplex PCR; TCRdb stores just in-frame clones and leaves some out. V and J calls and clone size follow that table, whereas D and trimming were derived from the DNA. Among about 200,000 clones, approximately 86% were seen once, and the ten largest hold roughly 0.33%. Sequencing input: PBMCs. The V gene is TRBV7-2, the J gene TRBJ1-1, with 8 bases matching TRBD1. This TCR was recovered from a woman aged 30 to 39 in good health and CMV-seronegative. In DNA form, the CDR3 reads TGTGCCAGCAGCTTAAGCCCAGGGGGCAACACTGAAGCTTTCTTT. Its protein product is CASSLSPGGNTEAFF.